Below, one T cell receptor (beta chain) is given with its context. Use of 60 Vbeta and 13 Jbeta primers characterized the PCR. Clones were read by immunoSEQ multiplex PCR, and TCRdb kept only the in-frame ones, dropping some. The table lists 210,000 or so clones, about 74% of them singletons, with about 14% in the top ten. This entry belongs to a study of cytomegalovirus exposure and HLA in healthy donors. The CDR3 is 14 residues long. CDR1 SGHTA and CDR2 FQGNSA come from the germline V gene. The J segment lost 3 bases and the V segment lost 7 bases, leaving 9 bases of the junction unmatched. The clonotype was recovered from a man aged 35 to 55 in good health and CMV-seronegative. The chain recombines TRBV7-2 with TRBJ2-7; 7 nucleotides match TRBD1. The sequenced sample was PBMCs. This chain's CDR3 is CASKPDRTYYEQYF. The CDR3 coding sequence is TGTGCCAGCAAGCCGGACAGGACCTACTACGAGCAGTACTTC. Complete variable domain (other parts from reference TRBV7-2 and TRBJ2-7): GAGVSQSPSNKVTEKGKDVELRCDPISGHTALYWYRQSLGQGLEFLIYFQGNSAPDKSGLPSDRFSAERTGGSVSTLTIQRTQQEDSAVYLCASKPDRTYYEQYFGPGTRLTVT.